The rows below give T cell receptor beta chains drawn from one sample of a study of low-dose radiotherapy and immunotherapy resistance in tumors. TCRdb re-called the reads through MiXCR, storing one row per CDR3 protein. The sample has under 110,000 distinct CDR3 sequences, 20% to 25% seen once. The specimen comprised PBMCs, sampled after low-dose radiotherapy plus immunotherapy. The source is a male donor with prostate cancer. Each CDR3 is given with its conserved first and last residue. The order of the fields is V gene, CDR3 protein.

V gene: TRBV2; CDR3 protein: CASTPPGARSPLHF
V gene: TRBV30; CDR3 protein: CAWSVQGVEQYF
V gene: TRBV2; CDR3 protein: CASSPGTTTLQPQHF
V gene: TRBV12-3/TRBV12-4; CDR3 protein: CASSLAGKSYEQYF
V gene: TRBV19; CDR3 protein: CASTRTGVNSNQPQHF
V gene: TRBV19; CDR3 protein: CASIGRVTDTQYF
V gene: TRBV6-5; CDR3 protein: CASRQGRLDEQYF
V gene: TRBV13; CDR3 protein: CASSSSGGPYEQYF
V gene: TRBV19; CDR3 protein: CASRNEGDEQFF
V gene: TRBV5-6; CDR3 protein: CASSPGVAYGYTF
V gene: TRBV29-1; CDR3 protein: CSVVETKLNTEAFF
V gene: TRBV27; CDR3 protein: CASSWGYEQYF
V gene: TRBV5-1; CDR3 protein: CASSLTSGSNEKLFF
V gene: TRBV4-1; CDR3 protein: CASGGGTSTDTQYF
V gene: TRBV6-2/TRBV6-3; CDR3 protein: CASSANRDTQYF
V gene: TRBV11-2; CDR3 protein: CASSLTVGGEETQYF
V gene: TRBV12-5; CDR3 protein: CASGPGTGGAETQYF
V gene: TRBV5-1; CDR3 protein: CASSLRQGSSEQFF
V gene: TRBV11-3; CDR3 protein: CASSTSLAGETGELFF
V gene: TRBV7-6; CDR3 protein: CASSLGSGENFNEQFF
V gene: TRBV20-1; CDR3 protein: CSAKDAVIPDTQYF
V gene: TRBV11-1; CDR3 protein: CASSLEGARGPNTEAFF
V gene: TRBV3-1; CDR3 protein: CASSQVLRQGYDTGELFF
V gene: TRBV4-3; CDR3 protein: CASGQDLEKLFF
V gene: TRBV14; CDR3 protein: CASSPRALVSPLHF
V gene: TRBV20-1; CDR3 protein: CSARATGELFF
V gene: TRBV7-2; CDR3 protein: CASSPGSGISYGYTF
V gene: TRBV20-1; CDR3 protein: CSASARGLGNTF
V gene: TRBV7-2; CDR3 protein: CASSFPGTPREKLFF
V gene: TRBV28; CDR3 protein: CASRGQGVTAEQYF
V gene: TRBV27; CDR3 protein: CASSRTSTLITDTQYF
V gene: TRBV5-1; CDR3 protein: CASSSGLAGIPGEETQYF
V gene: TRBV20-1; CDR3 protein: CSAAGTRDTYEQYF
V gene: TRBV7-9; CDR3 protein: CASSLGPGRSTGELFF
V gene: TRBV2; CDR3 protein: CASLLGSYEQYF
V gene: TRBV3-1; CDR3 protein: CASAGQVNTEAFF
V gene: TRBV30; CDR3 protein: CAWKSRAKGEQYF
V gene: TRBV7-9; CDR3 protein: CASDGGLDTQYF
V gene: TRBV7-2; CDR3 protein: CASSLIAGGPGELFF
V gene: TRBV11-2; CDR3 protein: CASSLFGETQYF
V gene: TRBV7-9; CDR3 protein: CASSLQDLLYNEQFF
V gene: TRBV5-1; CDR3 protein: CASSLVGLRNEQFF
V gene: TRBV7-8; CDR3 protein: CASSLAGGGAAGELFF
V gene: TRBV9; CDR3 protein: CASSASDRSLSEQYF
V gene: TRBV4-1; CDR3 protein: CASSQEGGNQPQHF
V gene: TRBV5-8; CDR3 protein: CASSPGYNEQFF
V gene: TRBV2; CDR3 protein: CASIDQTGYYEQYF
V gene: TRBV2; CDR3 protein: CASSEVIGGLGFFF
V gene: TRBV23-1; CDR3 protein: CASGGNTGELFF
V gene: TRBV12-3/TRBV12-4; CDR3 protein: CASSAGTVNQETQYF
V gene: TRBV12-3/TRBV12-4; CDR3 protein: CASSPLGLGYEQYF
V gene: TRBV12-3/TRBV12-4; CDR3 protein: CASRPGFNEKLFF
V gene: TRBV5-1; CDR3 protein: CASSFPRDGRMNTEAFF
V gene: TRBV27; CDR3 protein: CASSALQGVLSYNEQFF
V gene: TRBV5-1; CDR3 protein: CASSLLGPNGEQFF